Below, 23 T cell receptor beta chains from the same sample are listed, as sequenced in a study of cytomegalovirus exposure and HLA in healthy donors. The PCR had 60 Vbeta and 13 Jbeta primers. Assay used: immunoSEQ multiplex PCR; TCRdb lists only in-frame clones, some missing. The repertoire holds 150,000 to 200,000 clones, with about 76% as singletons. The sample was PBMCs. The receptors shown here come from a woman aged 40 to 50 in good health and CMV-seropositive.

V usage is TRBV7-9 and J usage is TRBJ2-3, with TRBD2 matching 8 bases. Trimming took 4 bases from V and 2 from J; bases not matched to a gene: 5. The CDR3 length is 15 residues. Germline assignment: CDR1 SEHNR and CDR2 FQNEAQ (reference sequence). CDR3 coding DNA: TGTGCCAGCAGCTCGGGGGGGGCGGCCACAGATACGCAGTATTTT. Residues: CASSSGGAATDTQYF.

This clone appeared a few times. The CDR3: CASSTGGVLSEAFF. The CDR3 nucleotides read TGTGCCAGTAGTACAGGGGGCGTACTTTCTGAAGCTTTCTTT. This chain joins TRBV19 and TRBJ1-1, with TRBD1 matching 8 bases. Trimming took 4 bases from V and 6 from J; bases not matched to a gene: 7. Germline V gene data show CDR1 as LNHDA and CDR2 as SQIVND (reference sequence). This CDR3 contains 14 residues.

This rearrangement joins TRBV18 to TRBJ2-4, with 11 bases aligning to TRBD1. The germline CDR1 and CDR2 sequences are KGHSH and LQKENI. The CDR3 spans 17 residues. Germline trimming cut 3 bases from V and 3 bases from J; bases unmatched to any gene: 7. The CDR3 nucleotides are TGTGCCAGCTCACCCAGGACAGGGGGCGATGTCAAAAACATTCAGTACTTC. Protein product: CASSPRTGGDVKNIQYF.

The chain recombines TRBV5-4 with TRBJ1-1; D ambiguous. The CDR3 is made up of 14 amino acids. Germline V gene lookup returns CDR1 SGHNT and CDR2 YYREEE (reference sequence). With 1 base removed from V and 0 bases from J, the gap between germline ends came to 7 bases. In DNA form, the CDR3 reads TGTGCCAGCAGCTTGTGGTCAGTGAACACTGAAGCTTTCTTT. Amino acid sequence: CASSLWSVNTEAFF.

This chain joins TRBV7-6 and TRBJ2-7, with D possibly being TRBD1 (6 bases). The length of the CDR3 is 14 residues. Trimming stripped 5 bases from V and 3 bases from J, with 14 bases between. Germline lookup yields CDR1 SGHVS and CDR2 FNYEAQ. In nucleotides, the CDR3 is TGTGCCAGCAGCCCAAGGGGGAGAGGCTACGAGCAGTACTTC. Translation gives CASSPRGRGYEQYF. The variable domain in full, completed from reference TRBV7-6 and TRBJ2-7, reads GAGVSQSPRYKVTKRGQDVALRCDPISGHVSLYWYRQALGQGPEFLTYFNYEAQQDKSGLPNDRFSAERPEGSISTLTIQRTEQRDSAMYRCASSPRGRGYEQYFGPGTRLTVT.

DNA of the CDR3: TGTGCCAGCAGCTTCACGGCTAGCCAAGAGACCCAGTACTTC. This codes for CASSFTASQETQYF. The V gene is TRBV5-5, the J gene TRBJ2-5, with D unclear. With 2 bases removed from V and 1 base from J, the gap between germline ends came to 9 bases. The germline gives CDR1 SGHKS, CDR2 YYEKEE (reference sequence). The CDR3 is 14 residues long.

V is TRBV27 and J is TRBJ2-7, with 14 nucleotides matching TRBD2. The length of the CDR3 is 15 residues. Trimming took 5 bases from V and 4 from J; bases not matched to a gene: 4. From germline, CDR1 is MNHEY and CDR2 SMNVEV (reference sequence). The CDR3 loop is CASSPGLAGAYEQYF. In nucleotides, the CDR3 is TGTGCCAGCAGTCCGGGACTAGCGGGAGCTTACGAGCAGTACTTC.

The gene calls are TRBV7-9 and TRBJ2-7; 7 bases align to TRBD1. Germline assignment: CDR1 SEHNR and CDR2 FQNEAQ (reference sequence). CDR3 length: 14 residues. Trimming removed 5 bases from V and 3 bases from J; junction bases left unmatched: 7. The chain's CDR3 is CASSPGDRFYEQYF. CDR3 DNA: TGTGCCAGCAGCCCCGGGGACAGATTCTACGAGCAGTACTTC.

The rearrangement uses TRBV4-3 and TRBJ1-2, with D possibly TRBD1 on 5 matching bases. Between the trimmed V and J ends, which lost 1 base and 5 bases, there was a span of 14 bases. The CDR3 extends over 15 amino acids. The V gene's germline CDR1 is LGHNA and CDR2 YSLEER. In DNA form, the CDR3 reads TGCGCCAGCAGCCAAGGCAGGGAGGCGGGATATGGCTACACCTTC. It codes for CASSQGREAGYGYTF.

The rearrangement links TRBV2 to TRBJ2-2; maybe TRBD1 (5 bases). The ends were cut back, 4 bases at V and 0 bases at J, with 9 bases in the middle. This CDR3 region has 15 residues. Germline V gives CDR1 SNHLY, CDR2 FYNNEI. Written as DNA, the CDR3 is TGTGCCAGCAGTGGACAGAGAGCGAACACCGGGGAGCTGTTTTTT. Protein: CASSGQRANTGELFF.

The chain carries TRBV28 and TRBJ1-2; the match to TRBD1 covers 7 bases. The CDR3 is 16 residues long. CDR1 MDHEN and CDR2 SYDVKM come from the germline V gene. V was clipped by 10 bases and J by 2 bases; unmatched bases: 16. Here the CDR3 DNA reads TGTGCCACCGACCGGGACAGCAAAACCCTCAACTATGGCTACACCTTC. Its protein is CATDRDSKTLNYGYTF.

As concerns this clone: One end of the junction varies from germline; a read error may be responsible. The chain couples TRBV29-1 to TRBJ2-5; D remains unclear. The better agreement between TRBJ2-7 and the DNA end casts doubt on the J call. The CDR3 loop spans 12 amino acids. CDR1 and CDR2 from the germline V gene are SQVTM and ANQGSEA. DNA of the CDR3: TGCAGCGTTGAAGACCGCTCCAACGAGCAGTACTTC. Translating it yields CSVEDRSNEQYF.

This sequence joins TRBV4-2 and TRBJ1-2, with D hard to call. Trimming took off 0 bases at V and 7 bases at J, with 12 bases between the two ends. Germline V gene sequence: CDR1 LGHNA, CDR2 YNFKEQ. This CDR3 has 14 residues. This CDR3 is CASSQDEESFGYTF. In DNA, the CDR3 is TGTGCCAGCAGCCAAGACGAGGAATCCTTTGGCTACACCTTC.

The genes are TRBV5-1 and TRBJ2-3, with 7 bases that match TRBD2. Germline values: CDR1 SGHRS, CDR2 YFSETQ. With V trimmed by 0 bases and J by 1 base, 2 bases remained unmatched. The CDR3 extends over 15 amino acids. DNA for the CDR3: TGCGCCAGCAGCTTGGCAGCGGGACGCACAGATACGCAGTATTTT. Amino acids: CASSLAAGRTDTQYF.

The chain joins TRBV11-3 to TRBJ2-7; TRBD1 matches 7 bases. The CDR3 runs 15 residues. Germline V gives CDR1 SGHNT, CDR2 YENEEA. Trimming removed 2 bases from V and 6 bases from J; junction bases left unmatched: 10. CDR3: CASSLPTGESREQYF. In DNA, the CDR3 is TGTGCCAGCAGCTTACCTACAGGGGAATCACGCGAGCAGTACTTC.

In DNA, the CDR3 is TGCGCCAGCAGCCATGTCTTAAGGGGGGGATACGCTTTCTTT. Amino acids: CASSHVLRGGYAFF. The V gene is TRBV4-3, the J gene TRBJ1-1; a weak D match, TRBD1 (6 bases). CDR1 and CDR2 from the germline V gene are LGHNA and YSLEER. V was clipped by 3 bases and J by 11 bases, with 19 bases between them. This CDR3 comprises 14 residues.

The rearrangement joins TRBV7-2 to TRBJ2-7, with TRBD1 identical over 11 bases. The V gene's germline CDR1 is SGHTA and CDR2 FQGNSA. After removal of 5 bases from V and 6 bases from J, the junction contained 6 bases not matched to a gene. The CDR3 is 14 residues long. This chain's CDR3 is CASSRGQGAFEQYF. The CDR3 DNA sequence: TGTGCCAGCAGCCGAGGACAGGGGGCCTTCGAGCAGTACTTC.

The chain recombines TRBV5-1 with TRBJ2-3; possible D gene TRBD2, 5 bases. This CDR3 spans 13 amino acids. Deletions cut 0 bases from V and 5 bases from J, with 7 bases between. Germline lookup yields CDR1 SGHRS and CDR2 YFSETQ. This CDR3 reads CASSLDGGDTQYF. The DNA for the CDR3 is TGCGCCAGCAGCTTGGATGGAGGAGATACGCAGTATTTT.

V is TRBV10-1 and J is TRBJ2-2, with a tentative D call TRBD2 (5 bases). Germline CDR1 is WNHNN and CDR2 is SYGVQD (reference sequence). The CDR3 has 16 residues. Trimming removed 4 bases from V and 3 bases from J, with 15 bases in between. The CDR3 DNA sequence: TGCGCCAGCAGTGTTTGGGGTAGCGCGTACACCGGGGAGCTGTTTTTT. It codes for CASSVWGSAYTGELFF.

The chain carries TRBV5-4 and TRBJ2-7, with 7 bases lining up with TRBD2. V lost 0 bases and J lost 4; bases outside the gene matches: 7. The length of the CDR3 is 15 residues. CDR1 and CDR2 (germline): SGHNT, YYREEE (reference sequence). The CDR3 DNA is TGTGCCAGCAGCTTGGCCCCCAGCGGGGAGTACGAGCAGTACTTC. Protein: CASSLAPSGEYEQYF.

The chain recombines TRBV7-2 with TRBJ2-5, with D possibly being TRBD2 (6 bases). Trimming removed 2 bases from V and 2 bases from J, with 6 bases in between. The CDR3 sequence is 13 residues long. Germline V gene data show CDR1 as SGHTA and CDR2 as FQGNSA. The CDR3 protein is CASSLREQETQYF. The CDR3 coding sequence is TGTGCCAGCAGCTTACGGGAGCAAGAGACCCAGTACTTC.

CDR3 sequence: CASSPTTSGELDTQYF. For the CDR3, the DNA is TGTGCCAGCAGCCCAACGACTAGCGGGGAACTAGATACGCAGTATTTT. The V call is TRBV7-2, the J call TRBJ2-3; 11 positions agree with TRBD2. The CDR3 runs to 16 residues. Germline-derived CDR1 and CDR2 are SGHTA and FQGNSA. V trimming: 5 bases; J trimming: 5 bases; junction bases outside the gene matches: 9.

This sequence joins TRBV2 and TRBJ1-2; D is ambiguous. Trimming pared 4 bases from V and 2 bases from J, leaving 20 bases between. Germline V gene lookup returns CDR1 SNHLY and CDR2 FYNNEI. The CDR3 extends over 17 amino acids. CDR3 sequence reads: CASSVLGREAGNYGYTF. The CDR3 region has the DNA TGTGCCAGCAGTGTTTTGGGTAGGGAGGCCGGCAACTATGGCTACACCTTC.